These T cell receptor beta chains were read from a single sample in a study of T-cell memory formation after mild COVID-19. From the 5' RACE reads, TCRdb called clonotypes with MiXCR, one entry per CDR3 protein. Of hundreds of thousands of distinct CDR3 sequences listed, around a sixth are singletons. The sequencing sample was made of PBMCs or a T cell subset sorted from them (not recorded which). All receptors come from a young man who had mild COVID-19 (a few samples of this study predate the infection). Cell type and time point are not known. CDR3s include the opening cysteine and the closing phenylalanine or tryptophan. A D gene is named only where the DNA matches it firmly. The listing skips clone size in some rows; elsewhere it reads once, few, many or a size class.

TRBV7-2,NA,TRBJ2-1,NA,TGTGCCAGCAGCTTCGAGACCTACAATGAGCAGTTCTTC,CASSFETYNEQFF
TRBV5-6,TRBD1,TRBJ2-3,NA,TGTGCCAGCAGCTTGGCCCGGCAGGGGGACACGCAGTATTTT,CASSLARQGDTQYF
TRBV7-2,TRBD1,TRBJ1-2,few,TGTGCCAGCAGCTCGCCGGACAGGGGGATCTATGGCTACACCTTC,CASSSPDRGIYGYTF
TRBV7-9,NA,TRBJ1-5,NA,TGTGCCAGCAGCCCCCCGGGGGCTGGCAATCAGCCCCAGCATTTT,CASSPPGAGNQPQHF
TRBV30,NA,TRBJ2-5,NA,TGTGCCTGGAGCGGATTAGGGGGGCGCGAGGAGACCCAGTACTTC,CAWSGLGGREETQYF
TRBV29-1,TRBD2,TRBJ2-5,NA,TGCAGCGTTCGTCCCTACCTAGCGGGGGGCCAAGAGACCCAGTACTTC,CSVRPYLAGGQETQYF
TRBV6-5,TRBD2,TRBJ2-5,few,TGTGCCAGCAGTGAAAGCGGGGGACTCCAAGAGACCCAGTACTTC,CASSESGGLQETQYF
TRBV15,NA,TRBJ1-5,once,TGTGCCACCAGCAGAGGGCGGGACGCCGGCCAGCCCCAGCATTTT,CATSRGRDAGQPQHF
TRBV6-4,NA,TRBJ1-5,NA,TGTGCCAGCAGTGACATCGGCAGGGTAGGATGCGGCAATCAGCCCCAGCATTTT,CASSDIGRVGCGNQPQHF
TRBV5-1,NA,TRBJ2-5,few,TGCGCCAGCAAGGGGACCCCTCCCGAGACCCAGTACTTC,CASKGTPPETQYF
TRBV12-3/TRBV12-4,NA,TRBJ2-3,NA,TGTGCCACCTCGACTAGTCAGGCAGATACGCAGTATTTT,CATSTSQADTQYF
TRBV7-9,NA,TRBJ2-5,few,TGTGCCAGCAGTCCCCCGGTGGGGCAGCAAGAGACCCAGTACTTC,CASSPPVGQQETQYF
TRBV7-2,NA,TRBJ1-6,few,TGTGCCAGCAGTCCTCAAAGATCCTATAATTCACCCCTCCACTTT,CASSPQRSYNSPLHF
TRBV6-5,TRBD2,TRBJ2-1,many,TGTGCCAGCAGTTCCCACCTAGCGGGGGTCGGGAATGAGCAGTTCTTC,CASSSHLAGVGNEQFF
TRBV11-3,NA,TRBJ2-5,NA,TGTGCCAGCAGCTTAGGGGGGTGGGGGGCCGAAGAGACCCAGTACTTC,CASSLGGWGAEETQYF
TRBV5-1,NA,TRBJ1-1,NA,TGCGCCAGCAGCCCGTCACCATCAGGGGATGTGGCTTTCTTT,CASSPSPSGDVAFF
TRBV15,NA,TRBJ2-5,NA,TGTGCCACCAGCAGATCAGGTCGTCGGCAAGAGACCCAGTACTTC,CATSRSGRRQETQYF
TRBV5-1,NA,TRBJ1-1,NA,TGCGCCAGCAGCTTGGCCGTTTTGGGGAACACTGAAGCTTTCTTT,CASSLAVLGNTEAFF
TRBV7-2,NA,TRBJ2-7,few,TGTGCCAGCGGCAGTGGTCACAACTACGAGCAGTACTTC,CASGSGHNYEQYF